Listed here is a single T cell receptor beta chain. Using immunoSEQ multiplex PCR, the repertoire was profiled, and TCRdb retains in-frame clones only, with some absent. The sample includes around 260,000 clones, 70% to 90% seen only once; the top ten take about 2.1%. The sample is drawn from a study of blood T cell repertoires in COVID-19. The sequencing sample was made of peripheral blood. This receptor was obtained from a young man with active or convalescent COVID-19.

The CDR3 loop is CASREQGARETEAFF. The CDR3 nucleotides are TGTGCCAGCAGGGAACAGGGGGCGCGGGAAACTGAAGCTTTCTTT. The chain joins TRBV27 to TRBJ1-1; TRBD1 aligns across 9 bases. The CDR3 loop spans 15 amino acids. CDR1 and CDR2 (germline): MNHEY, SMNVEV (reference sequence). V trimming: 6 bases; J trimming: 5 bases; junction bases outside the gene matches: 10.